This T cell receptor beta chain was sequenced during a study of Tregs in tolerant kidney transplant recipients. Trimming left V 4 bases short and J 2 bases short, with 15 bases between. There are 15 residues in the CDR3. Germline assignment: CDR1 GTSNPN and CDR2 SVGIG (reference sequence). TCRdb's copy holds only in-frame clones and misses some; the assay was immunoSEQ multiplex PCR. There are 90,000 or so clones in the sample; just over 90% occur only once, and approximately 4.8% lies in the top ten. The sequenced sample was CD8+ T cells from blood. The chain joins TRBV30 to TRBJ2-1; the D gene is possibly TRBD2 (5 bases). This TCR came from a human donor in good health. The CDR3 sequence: CAWIRKRTPYNEQFF. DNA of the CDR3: TGTGCCTGGATTAGGAAGAGGACTCCCTACAATGAGCAGTTCTTC.